Each of the 30 T cell receptor beta chains below was sequenced from the same sample in a study of OX40 agonist ivuxolimab in advanced cancers. Assay: immunoSEQ multiplex PCR; the TCRdb copy retains only in-frame clones and omits some. The repertoire includes 65,000 to 95,000 clones, around 94% of them detected once, and 9.6% sits in the top ten. Source: CD4+ or CD8+ T cells sorted from blood, taken in a trial of the OX40 agonist ivuxolimab. The receptors shown here come from an adult with an advanced solid tumor such as melanoma, head and neck, liver or kidney cancer.

V gene TRBV25-1 combines with J gene TRBJ1-1; a weak D match, TRBD1 (5 bases). This CDR3 has 15 amino acids. V was clipped by 3 bases and J by 1 base, with 12 bases between them. Germline CDR1 and CDR2: MGHDK and SYGVNS. The CDR3 region is CASSESFTGNTEAFF. CDR3 nucleotides: TGTGCCAGCAGTGAGTCTTTTACAGGGAACACTGAAGCTTTCTTT.

The CDR3 is CASSYETPSYEQYF. The CDR3 coding sequence is TGCGCCAGCAGCTACGAGACACCCTCCTACGAGCAGTACTTC. The chain combines TRBV5-1 with TRBJ2-7; D ambiguous. The CDR3 is 14 residues long. The V and J ends lost 3 bases and 0 bases respectively, with 10 bases between them. CDR1 SGHRS and CDR2 YFSETQ come from the germline V gene. The complete variable domain, with remaining parts taken from reference TRBV5-1 and TRBJ2-7, reads KAGVTQTPRYLIKTRGQQVTLSCSPISGHRSVSWYQQTPGQGLQFLFEYFSETQRNKGNFPGRFSGRQFSNSRSEMNVSTLELGDSALYLCASSYETPSYEQYFGPGTRLTVT.

The chain carries TRBV5-1 and TRBJ2-7; D remains ambiguous. The germline gives CDR1 SGHRS, CDR2 YFSETQ. The CDR3 covers 16 residues. V was trimmed by 3 bases and J by 2 bases, leaving 18 bases between them. The CDR3 nucleotides are TGCGCCAGCAGCTCTGGTGGAGCAGAAAAGCCCTACGAGCAGTACTTC. Protein: CASSSGGAEKPYEQYF.

The V and J genes are TRBV30 and TRBJ1-2; no reliable D call. The CDR3 sequence is 15 residues long. Trimming left V 0 bases short and J 0 bases short, with 11 bases between. CDR1 and CDR2 (germline): GTSNPN, SVGIG (reference sequence). The DNA for the CDR3 is TGTGCCTGGAGTGTACTCCCCGCGGCTAACTATGGCTACACCTTC. This translates into CAWSVLPAANYGYTF.

The V and J genes are TRBV2 and TRBJ2-1; 10 nucleotides line up with TRBD1. The CDR3 length is 15 residues. V lost 8 bases and J lost 2; bases outside the gene matches: 6. Germline V CDR1 and CDR2: SNHLY, FYNNEI. In DNA form, the CDR3 reads TGTGCCAGCGGACAGGGGGGATGGCCCTACAATGAGCAGTTCTTC. As protein: CASGQGGWPYNEQFF.

The chain recombines TRBV27 with TRBJ1-1; 8 bases line up with TRBD1. Germline-derived CDR1 and CDR2 are MNHEY and SMNVEV (reference sequence). Trimming cost V 6 bases and J 8 bases; bases outside gene matches: 5. This CDR3 is 12 amino acids long. The CDR3 loop is CASSLTGGEAFF. Written as DNA, the CDR3 is TGTGCCAGCAGCCTAACAGGGGGAGAAGCTTTCTTT.

The chain couples TRBV4-2 to TRBJ1-2, with D possibly being TRBD1 (6 bases). CDR3 length: 17 amino acids. CDR1 and CDR2 from the germline V gene are LGHNA and YNFKEQ. V was trimmed by 1 base and J by 7 bases, leaving 22 bases between them. CDR3 coding DNA: TGTGCCAGCAGCCAAGGGACACAGCGCGGGGGGCTCTCTGGCTACACCTTC. Encoded protein: CASSQGTQRGGLSGYTF.

V usage is TRBV5-4 and J usage is TRBJ2-7; 7 bases line up with TRBD1. Germline V lookup: CDR1 SGHNT, CDR2 YYREEE (reference sequence). The CDR3 contains 13 residues. J lost 2 bases, V lost 2 bases, and 1 base had no gene match. This CDR3 reads CASSFGTAYEQYF. CDR3 nucleotides: TGTGCCAGCAGCTTTGGGACAGCCTACGAGCAGTACTTC. The entire variable domain, with the rest obtained from reference TRBV5-4 and TRBJ2-7, is as follows: ETGVTQSPTHLIKTRGQQVTLRCSSQSGHNTVSWYQQALGQGPQFIFQYYREEENGRGNFPPRFSGLQFPNYSSELNVNALELDDSALYLCASSFGTAYEQYFGPGTRLTVT.

The V and J genes are TRBV9 and TRBJ1-5; no clear D. The V gene lost 2 bases and the J gene lost 4 bases, with 13 bases spanning the gap. Germline V lookup: CDR1 SGDLS, CDR2 YYNGEE. The CDR3 sequence is 15 residues long. CDR3 sequence reads: CASSVNGGLNQPQHF. CDR3 nucleotides: TGTGCCAGCAGCGTGAACGGAGGGCTAAATCAGCCCCAGCATTTT.

This chain joins TRBV5-4 and TRBJ2-7; 8 bases line up with TRBD2. Germline trimming cut 4 bases from V and 7 bases from J; bases unmatched to any gene: 13. Per germline, CDR1 SGHNT and CDR2 YYREEE (reference sequence). The CDR3 spans 15 residues. The CDR3 nucleotides are TGTGCCAGCAGCCCTGGGCCCAGCGGGAGTATAGAGCAGTACTTC. Protein product: CASSPGPSGSIEQYF. The full variable domain, its missing parts supplied by reference TRBV5-4 and TRBJ2-7, is ETGVTQSPTHLIKTRGQQVTLRCSSQSGHNTVSWYQQALGQGPQFIFQYYREEENGRGNFPPRFSGLQFPNYSSELNVNALELDDSALYLCASSPGPSGSIEQYFGPGTRLTVT.

The sample holds one count of this clone. The gene calls are TRBV7-7 and TRBJ2-5; 8 bases map to TRBD2. Germline-derived CDR1 and CDR2 are SSHAT and FNYEAQ (reference sequence). V gave up 1 base and J gave up 5 bases; unmatched junction bases: 9. The CDR3 is made up of 16 amino acids. The CDR3 here is CASSLGPSGGKETQYF. CDR3 nucleotides: TGTGCCAGCAGCTTAGGACCCTCGGGGGGGAAGGAGACCCAGTACTTC.

The chain carries TRBV18 and TRBJ2-5; D call uncertain. Trimming pared 3 bases from V and 3 bases from J, leaving 11 bases between. Per the germline V gene, CDR1 is KGHSH and CDR2 is LQKENI. The CDR3 runs 14 residues. CDR3 protein: CASSPWQNEETQYF. The CDR3 DNA reads as TGTGCCAGCTCACCGTGGCAGAACGAAGAGACCCAGTACTTC.

The chain links TRBV7-2 to TRBJ2-7; 9 positions agree with TRBD2. Germline CDR1 is SGHTA and CDR2 is FQGNSA. CDR3 length: 14 amino acids. V dropped 6 bases and J dropped 0; count of bases not matched to a gene: 3. The CDR3 spells CASSYSGSSYEQYF. The CDR3 DNA is TGTGCCAGCAGTTATAGCGGGAGCTCCTACGAGCAGTACTTC. The full variable domain, rest sourced from reference TRBV7-2 and TRBJ2-7, is GAGVSQSPSNKVTEKGKDVELRCDPISGHTALYWYRQSLGQGLEFLIYFQGNSAPDKSGLPSDRFSAERTGGSVSTLTIQRTQQEDSAVYLCASSYSGSSYEQYFGPGTRLTVT.

The chain couples TRBV27 to TRBJ1-3; TRBD1 might be the D (6 bases). Germline V gives CDR1 MNHEY, CDR2 SMNVEV (reference sequence). Trimming stripped 8 bases from V and 1 base from J, with 12 bases between. The CDR3 totals 14 residues. This chain's CDR3 is CASSQGSSGNTIYF. The DNA of the CDR3 is TGTGCCAGCTCACAGGGTTCTTCTGGAAACACCATATATTTT.

The chain joins TRBV4-2 to TRBJ2-6, with 12 bases fitting TRBD2. V trimming: 3 bases; J trimming: 0 bases; junction bases outside the gene matches: 9. The CDR3 consists of 20 residues. CDR1 is LGHNA, CDR2 YNFKEQ, per germline. The CDR3 nucleotides read TGTGCCAGCAGCCAGGGACTAGCGGGCCCCTGGGCCTCTGGGGCCAACGTCCTGACTTTC. This sequence encodes CASSQGLAGPWASGANVLTF.

The chain uses TRBV27 and TRBJ1-2; D not resolved. V shed 1 base and J shed 4 bases, with 13 bases lying between them. The CDR3 is 15 residues long. Germline assignment: CDR1 MNHEY and CDR2 SMNVEV (reference sequence). CDR3 in amino acids: CASSLLSDGSYGYTF. DNA for the CDR3: TGTGCCAGCAGTTTATTAAGTGACGGATCCTATGGCTACACCTTC.

This sequence joins TRBV7-9 and TRBJ1-1; 9 bases are shared with TRBD1. The CDR3 consists of 19 residues. V lost 1 base, J lost 0 bases, and 12 bases stayed unmatched. The germline gives CDR1 SEHNR, CDR2 FQNEAQ (reference sequence). The CDR3: CASSLDTAGQGNLNTEAFF. DNA of the CDR3: TGTGCCAGCAGCTTAGACACAGCCGGACAGGGGAACTTGAACACTGAAGCTTTCTTT.

V and J are TRBV30 and TRBJ2-7, with TRBD1 identical over 10 bases. The CDR3 totals 14 residues. Germline loops: CDR1 GTSNPN, CDR2 SVGIG (reference sequence). V gave up 5 bases and J gave up 1 base; unmatched junction bases: 5. The DNA for the CDR3 is TGTGCCTGGTCGCCGGGACAGGGGTCCTACGAGCAGTACTTC. This codes for CAWSPGQGSYEQYF. Variable domain in full (rest from reference TRBV30 and TRBJ2-7): SQTIHQWPATLVQPVGSPLSLECTVEGTSNPNLYWYRQAAGRGLQLLFYSVGIGQISSEVPQNLSASRPQDRQFILSSKKLLLSDSGFYLCAWSPGQGSYEQYFGPGTRLTVT.

The chain recombines TRBV7-2 with TRBJ2-5; possible D gene TRBD2, 7 bases. There are 14 residues in the CDR3. Germline values: CDR1 SGHTA, CDR2 FQGNSA. The germline V and J ends were trimmed by 4 bases and 4 bases, with 13 bases remaining between them. The CDR3 loop is CASSWGGRGETQYF. The CDR3 bases are TGTGCCAGCAGCTGGGGGGGCAGAGGAGAGACCCAGTACTTC.

The chain joins TRBV27 to TRBJ2-7, with TRBD2 identical over 8 bases. The trim removed 5 bases at V and 0 bases at J, leaving 9 bases unmatched. There are 16 residues in the CDR3. The germline CDR1 and CDR2 sequences are MNHEY and SMNVEV (reference sequence). The DNA of the CDR3 is TGTGCCAGCAGTGCGCTACTAGCGGCCCACTCCTACGAGCAGTACTTC. Its translation: CASSALLAAHSYEQYF.

This rearrangement joins TRBV6-5 to TRBJ2-1; TRBD2 agrees at 8 bases. V gave up 0 bases and J gave up 7 bases; unmatched junction bases: 8. The CDR3 spans 16 residues. Germline values: CDR1 MNHEY, CDR2 SVGAGI. The CDR3 loop is CASSYSGRGGRNEQFF. In DNA form, the CDR3 reads TGTGCCAGCAGTTACTCCGGCCGGGGCGGGAGGAATGAGCAGTTCTTC.

The chain couples TRBV19 to TRBJ1-5; tentatively, D is TRBD1 (6 bases). From germline, CDR1 is LNHDA and CDR2 SQIVND (reference sequence). The CDR3 spans 15 residues. V was shortened by 3 bases and J by 7 bases, with 16 bases between the two germline ends. CDR3 DNA sequence: TGTGCCAGTAGTATGTTACCAGGGGTTGGGCAGCCCCAGCATTTT. Translating gives CASSMLPGVGQPQHF. Supplemented by reference TRBV19 and TRBJ1-5, the full variable domain reads DGGITQSPKYLFRKEGQNVTLSCEQNLNHDAMYWYRQDPGQGLRLIYYSQIVNDFQKGDIAEGYSVSREKKESFPLTVTSAQKNPTAFYLCASSMLPGVGQPQHFGDGTRLSIL.

This chain uses TRBV7-6 with TRBJ2-2; no clear D gene. The germline V and J ends were trimmed by 0 bases and 6 bases, with 2 bases remaining between them. Per the germline V gene, CDR1 is SGHVS and CDR2 is FNYEAQ. The CDR3 extends over 12 amino acids. CDR3 region: CASSLAPGELFF. The CDR3 DNA follows: TGTGCCAGCAGCTTAGCGCCCGGGGAGCTGTTTTTT.

This clone turned up a few times. The V and J genes are TRBV5-8 and TRBJ1-5; 7 nucleotides agree with TRBD1. With V trimmed by 3 bases and J by 10 bases, 10 bases remained unmatched. CDR3 size: 14 residues. In germline, CDR1 is SGHTS, CDR2 YDEGEE. The CDR3 reads CASSYRQGPQPQHF. DNA of the CDR3: TGTGCCAGCAGCTACCGACAGGGCCCCCAACCCCAGCATTTT.

This chain uses TRBV5-6 with TRBJ1-2; D unresolved. This CDR3 is 15 amino acids long. Germline assignment: CDR1 SGHDT and CDR2 YYEEEE. Trimming left V 0 bases short and J 0 bases short, with 9 bases between. DNA for the CDR3: TGTGCCAGCAGCTTGGTGCGCTTAACTAACTATGGCTACACCTTC. Amino acid sequence: CASSLVRLTNYGYTF.

With regard to this clone: At one of its ends the junction is not consistent with the germline gene, which may arise from a read error. The rearrangement joins TRBV13 to TRBJ2-3, with TRBD2 matching 10 bases. CDR1 is PRHDT and CDR2 is FYEKMQ in the germline V gene (reference sequence). The CDR3 is 16 amino acids. CDR3 amino acids: CASSLAGGLSTDTQYF. Written as DNA, the CDR3 is TGTGCCAGCAGTTTAGCGGGAGGCCTATCCACAGATACGCAGTATTTT.

The rearrangement links TRBV27 to TRBJ2-1; D not resolved. Germline lookup yields CDR1 MNHEY and CDR2 SMNVEV (reference sequence). The CDR3 runs 14 residues. V lost 7 bases and J lost 0, with 10 bases in between. CDR3 nucleotide sequence: TGTGCCAGCACGGGTGGTAGCTCCTACAATGAGCAGTTCTTC. Protein sequence: CASTGGSSYNEQFF.

The chain combines TRBV20-1 with TRBJ2-3; D not resolved. The CDR3 is 10 residues long. Germline CDR1 is DFQATT and CDR2 is SNEGSKA (reference sequence). This CDR3 reads CSGRTDTQYF. DNA for the CDR3: TGCTCCGGACGGACAGATACGCAGTATTTT.

The J gene is TRBJ2-3, the V gene TRBV5-1; D is possibly TRBD2 (6 bases). The V gene lost 2 bases and the J gene lost 8 bases, with 18 bases spanning the gap. The CDR3 is made up of 15 amino acids. Germline assignment: CDR1 SGHRS and CDR2 YFSETQ. The CDR3: CASSFHFGTPVTQYF. The DNA for the CDR3 is TGCGCCAGCAGCTTCCACTTCGGGACTCCCGTTACGCAGTATTTT. Variable domain in full (rest from reference TRBV5-1 and TRBJ2-3): KAGVTQTPRYLIKTRGQQVTLSCSPISGHRSVSWYQQTPGQGLQFLFEYFSETQRNKGNFPGRFSGRQFSNSRSEMNVSTLELGDSALYLCASSFHFGTPVTQYFGPGTRLTVL.

The CDR3 spells CASSHPPGLGDTQYF. CDR3 DNA sequence: TGTGCCAGCAGCCATCCCCCGGGACTAGGAGATACGCAGTATTTT. The chain employs TRBV7-9 and TRBJ2-3; 8 positions match TRBD2. This CDR3 spans 15 amino acids. Trimming removed 5 bases from V and 5 bases from J; junction bases left unmatched: 9. Germline V CDR1 and CDR2: SEHNR, FQNEAQ (reference sequence).